The source of this T cell receptor (beta chain) is a study of blood T cell repertoires in COVID-19. Study overall: Sample material is recorded as cDNA or gDNA derived from T cells, B-cell-depleted T cells, or PBMCs.

Germline trimming cut 3 bases from V and 0 bases from J; bases unmatched to any gene: 8. This CDR3 comprises 17 residues. Germline lookup yields CDR1 KGHSH and CDR2 LQKENI. In the authors' workflow: Nucleated cell counts were estimated from reference gene primer amplification. Repertoires were generated with immunoSEQ multiplex PCR, while TCRdb's copy carries only in-frame clones and drops some. Clone size and V and J calls were adopted from that table, with D and trimming inferred from the DNA. The sample holds 370,000 or so clones, around 87% seen once. This clone has more than one count but fewer than ten. Participants, about 18 to 90 years old, spanned about 26 US areas. Recovered status applied to Cohort 3 donors who had two consecutive negative PCRs. It also applied to those with clearance or with symptom resolution.

The sequenced material came from PBMCs or T cells enriched from blood (not recorded which). This chain joins TRBV18 and TRBJ1-3, with 7 positions matching TRBD1. The TCR originated in a man aged 30 to 45 who had recovered from COVID-19. CDR3 in DNA: TGTGCCAGCTCACCGCAATTGGGACAGATCTCTGGAAACACCATATATTTT. Translated, it gives CASSPQLGQISGNTIYF.